One sample yielded the 22 T cell receptor beta chains listed below, sequenced in a study of T-cell memory formation after mild COVID-19. TCRdb fed the 5' RACE reads into MiXCR, producing one record per CDR3 protein. This sample has around 250,000 distinct CDR3 sequences, with 15% to 20% found just once. Sequences were obtained from PBMCs or a T cell subset sorted from them (not recorded which). The receptors were gathered from a young man who had mild COVID-19 (a few samples of this study predate the infection). Cell type and time point are not known.

The chain is built from TRBV7-9 and TRBJ1-2; D remains unclear. Trimming pared 5 bases from V and 2 bases from J, leaving 15 bases between. This CDR3 contains 15 residues. Germline V lookup: CDR1 SEHNR, CDR2 FQNEAQ (reference sequence). The CDR3 here is CASSLGREANYGYTF. The CDR3 DNA sequence: TGTGCCAGCAGCCTAGGGCGGGAGGCGAACTATGGCTACACCTTC.

This clonotype was seen repeatedly, ten times or more. The chain recombines TRBV12-3 or TRBV12-4 with TRBJ1-5; 7 positions agree with TRBD1. The CDR3 spans 15 residues. The ends lost 4 bases at V and 6 bases at J; junction bases unmatched: 9. For the CDR3, the DNA is TGTGCCAGCAGTTCGGGACAGCCCTCAAGTCAGCCCCAGCATTTT. Translation gives CASSSGQPSSQPQHF.

V usage is TRBV7-2 and J usage is TRBJ2-2, with 9 positions matching TRBD2. V lost 4 bases and J lost 1; bases outside the gene matches: 1. The CDR3 has 15 residues. Germline V CDR1 and CDR2: SGHTA, FQGNSA. The CDR3 DNA follows: TGTGCCAGCAGCTGGCGGGGGGGGAACACCGGGGAGCTGTTTTTT. Amino acids: CASSWRGGNTGELFF.

This clonotype has only a few counts. The chain has TRBV6-2 or TRBV6-3 and TRBJ2-7, with D perhaps given as TRBD1 or TRBD2 (5 bases each). This CDR3 is 14 amino acids long. Germline V gene data show CDR1 as MNHEY and CDR2 as SVGEGT. The V end lost 0 bases, the J end lost 4 bases, and 10 bases lay between the germline ends. CDR3 sequence reads: CASSYSGDGYEQYV. The CDR3 bases are TGTGCCAGCAGTTACTCGGGGGACGGATACGAGCAGTACGTC.

The J gene is TRBJ1-6, the V gene TRBV10-3; D gene unclear. Germline values: CDR1 ENHRY, CDR2 SYGVKD. Trimming stripped 2 bases from V and 6 bases from J, with 14 bases between. The CDR3 consists of 16 residues. The CDR3 sequence is CAISETSLRVNSPLHF. The CDR3 DNA reads as TGTGCCATCAGTGAGACCTCGCTGCGGGTTAATTCACCCCTCCACTTT.

This clonotype was counted a few times. The chain is built from TRBV10-3 and TRBJ1-1; D gene uncertain. The CDR3 spans 13 residues. Per the germline V gene, CDR1 is ENHRY and CDR2 is SYGVKD. Trimming cost V 10 bases and J 0 bases, with 12 bases left between them. The CDR3 nucleotides are TGTGCCAACAGACCAGATATGAACACTGAAGCTTTCTTT. Translation gives CANRPDMNTEAFF.

This clonotype was counted between two and nine times. V and J are TRBV12-3 or TRBV12-4 and TRBJ2-6, with D possibly matching TRBD1 (6 bases). The CDR3 sequence is 15 residues long. V was trimmed by 4 bases and J by 4 bases, leaving 11 bases between them. This chain's CDR3 is CASSSTGPGANVLTF. CDR3 DNA sequence: TGTGCCAGCAGTTCCACAGGGCCCGGGGCCAACGTCCTGACTTTC.

This sequence joins TRBV7-3 and TRBJ2-3; D is perhaps TRBD2 (7 bases). V gave up 5 bases and J gave up 6 bases, with 18 bases separating them. The CDR3 spans 15 residues. Germline V CDR1 and CDR2: SGHTA, FQGTGA. CDR3 protein: CASSPRRGAVDTQYF. The CDR3 nucleotides are TGTGCCAGCAGCCCCCGCCGGGGGGCCGTTGATACGCAGTATTTT.

The chain is built from TRBV2 and TRBJ2-3, with 14 bases aligning to TRBD2. The CDR3 is 14 residues long. V lost 6 bases to trimming and J lost 8 bases; unmatched junction nucleotides: 4. Germline lookup yields CDR1 SNHLY and CDR2 FYNNEI. The CDR3 region is CASRTSGGATTQYF. In DNA, the CDR3 is TGTGCCAGCAGGACTAGCGGGGGGGCCACTACGCAGTATTTT.

V is TRBV27 and J is TRBJ2-7; possible D gene TRBD1, 5 bases. This CDR3 contains 9 residues. The germline V gene has CDR1 MNHEY and CDR2 SMNVEV (reference sequence). CDR3 in DNA: TGTGCCAGCAGGGCCCAGGGAAACGTC. Translated, it gives CASRAQGNV.

This clonotype has only a few counts. The V call is TRBV12-3 or TRBV12-4, the J call TRBJ2-3, with D perhaps being TRBD1 or TRBD2 (5 bases each). V lost 5 bases and J 6 bases, leaving 18 bases between the germline ends. The CDR3 is made up of 15 amino acids. The CDR3 DNA reads as TGTGCCAGCAGTACCCCCGGGACCCCCTTGGATACGCAGTATTTT. It yields the protein CASSTPGTPLDTQYF.

This clonotype was found a few times. The chain is built from TRBV20-1 and TRBJ2-7; D is unclear. The germline V gene has CDR1 DFQATT and CDR2 SNEGSKA (reference sequence). The length of the CDR3 is 14 residues. V was cut by 4 bases and J by 5 bases, with 18 bases left in between. The CDR3 here is CSAKRRETYDEQYF. The CDR3 bases are TGCAGTGCTAAAAGAAGGGAAACATACGACGAGCAGTACTTC.

This clonotype was detected only a few times. The chain is built from TRBV6-6 and TRBJ2-3; the D gene is possibly TRBD2 (6 bases). This CDR3 spans 16 amino acids. The V gene's germline CDR1 is MNHNY and CDR2 SVGAGI (reference sequence). V was cut by 4 bases and J by 2 bases, with 16 bases left in between. The CDR3 here is CASSLRWAGFTDTQYF. In DNA, the CDR3 is TGTGCCAGCAGTTTACGGTGGGCGGGGTTCACAGATACGCAGTATTTT.

This clonotype was recorded a few times. This chain joins TRBV11-2 and TRBJ2-1; D is possibly TRBD2 (5 bases). Trimming left V 5 bases short and J 4 bases short, with 18 bases between. CDR1 is SGHAT, CDR2 FQNNGV, per germline. The CDR3 spans 16 residues. As DNA, the CDR3 is TGTGCCAGCAGCCCCATCCAGAGGTTAGCGTACAATGAGCAGTTCTTC. Translation: CASSPIQRLAYNEQFF.

V is TRBV10-3 and J is TRBJ1-1; no firm D call. Trimming cost V 0 bases and J 2 bases, with 4 bases left between them. Germline V gene data show CDR1 as ENHRY and CDR2 as SYGVKD. The CDR3 runs to 13 residues. The CDR3 DNA reads TGTGCCATCAGTGAGTCGGTAAACACTGAAGCTTTCTTT. Translating it yields CAISESVNTEAFF.

This clonotype was seen a handful of times. This rearrangement joins TRBV7-2 to TRBJ1-2; no reliable D call. V was shortened by 6 bases and J by 8 bases, with 19 bases between the two germline ends. The CDR3 extends over 14 amino acids. Looked up from germline, CDR1 is SGHTA and CDR2 is FQGNSA. CDR3 DNA: TGTGCCAGCAGTTCCCGACGGCCCTTAGGGGGCTACACCTTC. Translation: CASSSRRPLGGYTF.

V and J are TRBV3-1 and TRBJ1-1; a weak D match, TRBD1 (5 bases). Trimming left V 1 base short and J 2 bases short, with 11 bases between. The CDR3 consists of 15 residues. Germline CDR1 is LGHDT and CDR2 is YNNKEL (reference sequence). The CDR3, as DNA: TGTGCCAGCAGCCAAGGGGCCGGGACTAACACTGAAGCTTTCTTT. Its protein is CASSQGAGTNTEAFF.

The rearrangement links TRBV21-1 to TRBJ2-5; the DNA was not used to check the table's D call, TRBD1. TRBV21-1 is assigned pseudogene status. This CDR3 comprises 16 residues. The CDR3 is CASRQGATERQETQYF. The CDR3 nucleotides are TGTGCCAGCAGACAGGGGGCGACGGAACGACAAGAGACCCAGTACTTC.

This sequence joins TRBV5-6 and TRBJ1-1, with D perhaps TRBD1 (6 bases). Germline CDR1 and CDR2: SGHDT and YYEEEE. This CDR3 is 16 amino acids long. V gave up 1 base and J gave up 1 base, with 14 bases separating them. The CDR3 DNA sequence: TGTGCCAGCAGCTTGTTCGCCAGGGGCGGGAACACTGAAGCTTTCTTT. This sequence encodes CASSLFARGGNTEAFF.

The rearrangement joins TRBV18 to TRBJ2-7, with D tentatively TRBD1 or TRBD2 (7 bases each). This CDR3 has 15 residues. Trimming removed 8 bases from V and 0 bases from J, with 17 bases in between. Per the germline V gene, CDR1 is KGHSH and CDR2 is LQKENI. The CDR3 region has the DNA TGTGCCAGCGCCCGGGGGGACAGCCGCTCCTACGAGCAGTACGTC. Its translation: CASARGDSRSYEQYV.

This clonotype was observed a handful of times. CDR3 sequence reads: CASSGQGRVNTIYF. CDR3 DNA: TGTGCCAGCAGTGGACAGGGGAGAGTAAACACCATATATTTT. The V gene is TRBV6-5, the J gene TRBJ1-3, with TRBD1 matching 9 bases. Germline values: CDR1 MNHEY, CDR2 SVGAGI. Losses at the gene ends were 5 bases for V and 6 bases for J; bases not matched to a gene: 5. The CDR3 covers 14 residues.

The chain couples TRBV6-5 to TRBJ1-1; D is unclear. The CDR3 contains 14 residues. CDR1 is MNHEY, CDR2 SVGAGI, per germline. V lost 0 bases and J lost 0, with 5 bases in between. CDR3 in DNA: TGTGCCAGCAGTTACTCGTCCCTGAACACTGAAGCTTTCTTT. It codes for CASSYSSLNTEAFF.